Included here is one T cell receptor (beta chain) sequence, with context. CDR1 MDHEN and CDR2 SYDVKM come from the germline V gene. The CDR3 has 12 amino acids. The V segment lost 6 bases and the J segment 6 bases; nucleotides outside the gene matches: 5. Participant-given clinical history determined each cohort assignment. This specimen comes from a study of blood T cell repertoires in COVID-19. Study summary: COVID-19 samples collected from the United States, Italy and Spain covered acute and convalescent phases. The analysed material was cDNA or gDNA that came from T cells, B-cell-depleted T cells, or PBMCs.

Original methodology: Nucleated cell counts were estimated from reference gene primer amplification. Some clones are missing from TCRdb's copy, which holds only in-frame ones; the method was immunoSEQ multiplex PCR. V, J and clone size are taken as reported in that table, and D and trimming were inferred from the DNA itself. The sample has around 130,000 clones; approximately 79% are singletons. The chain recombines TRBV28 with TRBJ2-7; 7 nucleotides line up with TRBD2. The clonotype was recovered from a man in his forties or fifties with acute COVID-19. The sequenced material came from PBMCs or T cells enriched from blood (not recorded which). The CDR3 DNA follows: TGTGCCAGCAGCCCCTCGGGGGGCGAGCAGTACTTC. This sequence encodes CASSPSGGEQYF.